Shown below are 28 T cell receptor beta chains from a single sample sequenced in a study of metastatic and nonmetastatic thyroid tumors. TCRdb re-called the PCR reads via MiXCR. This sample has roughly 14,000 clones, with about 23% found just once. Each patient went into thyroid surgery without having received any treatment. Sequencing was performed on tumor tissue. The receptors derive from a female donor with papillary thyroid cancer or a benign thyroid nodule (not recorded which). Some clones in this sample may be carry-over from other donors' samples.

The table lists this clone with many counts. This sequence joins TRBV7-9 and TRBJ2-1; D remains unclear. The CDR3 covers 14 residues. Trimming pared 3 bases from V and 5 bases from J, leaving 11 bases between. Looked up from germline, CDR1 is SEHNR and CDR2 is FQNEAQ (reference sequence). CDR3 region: CASSFSTRNNEQFF. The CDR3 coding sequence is TGTGCCAGCAGCTTTTCGACGAGAAACAATGAGCAGTTCTTC.

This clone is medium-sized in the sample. CDR3: CASSQQGAGELFF. CDR3 coding DNA: TGTGCCAGCAGCCAACAGGGGGCCGGGGAGCTGTTTTTT. The J gene is TRBJ2-2, the V gene TRBV3-1; 7 nucleotides agree with TRBD1. Germline assignment: CDR1 LGHDT and CDR2 YNNKEL (reference sequence). V was clipped by 2 bases and J by 6 bases; unmatched bases: 0. The CDR3 runs to 13 residues.

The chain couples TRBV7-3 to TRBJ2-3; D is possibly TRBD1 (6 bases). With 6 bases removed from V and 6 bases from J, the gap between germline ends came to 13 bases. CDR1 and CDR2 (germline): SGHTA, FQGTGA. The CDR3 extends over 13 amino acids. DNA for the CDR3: TGTGCCAGCAGATCTACAGGGAAGGATACGCAGTATTTT. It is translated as CASRSTGKDTQYF.

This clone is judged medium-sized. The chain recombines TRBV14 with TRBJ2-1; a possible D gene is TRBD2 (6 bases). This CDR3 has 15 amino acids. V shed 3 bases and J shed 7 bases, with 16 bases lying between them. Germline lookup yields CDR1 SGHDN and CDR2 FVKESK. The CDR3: CASSQPRDLPNEQFF. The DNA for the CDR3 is TGTGCCAGCAGCCAGCCCCGGGACTTACCGAATGAGCAGTTCTTC.

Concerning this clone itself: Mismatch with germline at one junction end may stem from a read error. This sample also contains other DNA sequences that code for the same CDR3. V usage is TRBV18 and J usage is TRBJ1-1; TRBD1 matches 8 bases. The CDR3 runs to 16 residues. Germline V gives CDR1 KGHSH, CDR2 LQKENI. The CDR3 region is CASSPPWTGPNTEAFF. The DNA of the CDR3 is TGCGCCAGCTCACCTCCCTGGACAGGGCCGAACACTGAAGCTTTCTTT.

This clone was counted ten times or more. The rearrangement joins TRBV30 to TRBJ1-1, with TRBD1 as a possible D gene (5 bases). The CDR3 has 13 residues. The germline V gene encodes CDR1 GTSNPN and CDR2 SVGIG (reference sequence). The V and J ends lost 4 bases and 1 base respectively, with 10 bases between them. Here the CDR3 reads CAWNVGGNTEAFF. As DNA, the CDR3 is TGTGCCTGGAACGTGGGGGGGAACACTGAAGCTTTCTTT.

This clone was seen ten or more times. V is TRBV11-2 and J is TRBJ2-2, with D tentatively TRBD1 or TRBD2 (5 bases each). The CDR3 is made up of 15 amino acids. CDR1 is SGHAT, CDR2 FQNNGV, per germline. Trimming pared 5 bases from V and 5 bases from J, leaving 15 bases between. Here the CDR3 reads CASSLTRGSTGELFF. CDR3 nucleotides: TGTGCCAGCAGCCTGACCCGGGGCTCTACCGGGGAGCTGTTTTTT. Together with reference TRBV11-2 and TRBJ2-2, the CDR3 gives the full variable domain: EAGVAQSPRYKIIEKRQSVAFWCNPISGHATLYWYQQILGQGPKLLIQFQNNGVVDDSQLPKDRFSAERLKGVDSTLKIQPAKLEDSAVYLCASSLTRGSTGELFFGEGSRLTVL.

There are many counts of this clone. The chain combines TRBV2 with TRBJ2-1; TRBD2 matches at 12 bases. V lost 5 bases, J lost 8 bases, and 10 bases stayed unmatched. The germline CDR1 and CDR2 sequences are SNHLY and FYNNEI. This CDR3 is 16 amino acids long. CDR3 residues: CASSKGTSGFPHEQFF. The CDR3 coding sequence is TGTGCCAGCAGTAAAGGGACTAGCGGGTTTCCCCATGAGCAGTTCTTC.

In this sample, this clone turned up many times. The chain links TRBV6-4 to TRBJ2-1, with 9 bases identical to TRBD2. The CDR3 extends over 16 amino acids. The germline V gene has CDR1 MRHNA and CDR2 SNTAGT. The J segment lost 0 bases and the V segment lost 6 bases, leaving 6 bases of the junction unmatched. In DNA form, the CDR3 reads TGTGCCAGCAGCGCAGTTAGCGGGAGCTCCTACAATGAGCAGTTCTTC. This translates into CASSAVSGSSYNEQFF.

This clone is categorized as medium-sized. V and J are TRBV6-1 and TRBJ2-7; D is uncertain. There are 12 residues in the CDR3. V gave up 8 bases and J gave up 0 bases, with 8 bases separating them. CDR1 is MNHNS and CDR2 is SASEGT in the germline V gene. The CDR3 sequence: CASSPRSYEQYF. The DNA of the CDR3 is TGTGCCAGCTCTCCCCGCTCCTACGAGCAGTACTTC.

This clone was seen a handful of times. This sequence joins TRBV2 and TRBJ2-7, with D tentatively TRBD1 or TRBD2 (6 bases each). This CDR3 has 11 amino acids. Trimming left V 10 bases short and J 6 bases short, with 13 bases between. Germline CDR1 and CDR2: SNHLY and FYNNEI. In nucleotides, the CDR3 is TGTGCCACGATCGAGGGGGGCGAGCAGTACTTC. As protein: CATIEGGEQYF.

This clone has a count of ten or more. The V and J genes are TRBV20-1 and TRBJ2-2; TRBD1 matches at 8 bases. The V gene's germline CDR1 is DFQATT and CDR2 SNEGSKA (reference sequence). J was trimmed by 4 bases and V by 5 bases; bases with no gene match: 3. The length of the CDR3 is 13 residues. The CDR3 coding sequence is TGCAGTGCTGCAGGGGGCGTCACCGGGGAGCTGTTTTTT. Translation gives CSAAGGVTGELFF.

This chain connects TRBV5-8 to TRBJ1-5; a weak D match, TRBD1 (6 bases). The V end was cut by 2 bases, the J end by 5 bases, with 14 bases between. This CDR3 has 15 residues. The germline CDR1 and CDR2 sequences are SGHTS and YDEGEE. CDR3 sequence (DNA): TGTGCCAGCAGCTTCCCGGGACACTTATATCAGCCCCAGCATTTT. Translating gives CASSFPGHLYQPQHF.

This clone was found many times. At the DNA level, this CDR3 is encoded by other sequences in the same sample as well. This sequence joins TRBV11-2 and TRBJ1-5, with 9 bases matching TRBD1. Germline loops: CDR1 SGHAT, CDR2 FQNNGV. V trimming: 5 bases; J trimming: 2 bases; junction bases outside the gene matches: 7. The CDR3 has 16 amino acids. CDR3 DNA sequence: TGTGCCAGCAGCGCGGACAGGGGAGGAGGCAATCAGCCCCAGCATTTT. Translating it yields CASSADRGGGNQPQHF. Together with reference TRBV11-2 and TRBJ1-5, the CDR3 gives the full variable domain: EAGVAQSPRYKIIEKRQSVAFWCNPISGHATLYWYQQILGQGPKLLIQFQNNGVVDDSQLPKDRFSAERLKGVDSTLKIQPAKLEDSAVYLCASSADRGGGNQPQHFGDGTRLSIL.

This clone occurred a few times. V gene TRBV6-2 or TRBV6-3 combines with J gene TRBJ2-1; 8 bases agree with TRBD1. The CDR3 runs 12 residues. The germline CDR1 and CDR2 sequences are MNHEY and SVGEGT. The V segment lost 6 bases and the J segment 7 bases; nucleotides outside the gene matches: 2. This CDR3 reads CASSDRGNEQFF. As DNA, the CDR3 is TGTGCCAGCAGCGACAGGGGTAATGAGCAGTTCTTC.

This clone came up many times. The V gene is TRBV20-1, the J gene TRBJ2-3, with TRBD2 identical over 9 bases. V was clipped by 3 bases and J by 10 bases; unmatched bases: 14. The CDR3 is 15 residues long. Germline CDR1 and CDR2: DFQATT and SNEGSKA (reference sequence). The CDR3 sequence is CSARGLAPQGRAQYF. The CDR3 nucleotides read TGCAGTGCTAGGGGACTAGCTCCCCAGGGTAGGGCGCAGTATTTT.

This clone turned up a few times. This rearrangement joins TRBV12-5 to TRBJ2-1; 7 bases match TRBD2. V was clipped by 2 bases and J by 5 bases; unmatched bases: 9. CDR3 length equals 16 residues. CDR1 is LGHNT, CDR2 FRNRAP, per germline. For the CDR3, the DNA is TGTGCTAGTGGTTTGTACCGACTAGCTGGAAACAATGAGCAGTTCTTC. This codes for CASGLYRLAGNNEQFF.

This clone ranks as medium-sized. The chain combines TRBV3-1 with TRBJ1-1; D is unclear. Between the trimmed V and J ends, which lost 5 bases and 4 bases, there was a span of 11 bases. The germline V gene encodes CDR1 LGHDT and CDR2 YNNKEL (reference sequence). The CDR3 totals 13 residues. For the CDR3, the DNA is TGTGCCAGCAGCTCTAATTGGGCCACTGAAGCTTTCTTT. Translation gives CASSSNWATEAFF.

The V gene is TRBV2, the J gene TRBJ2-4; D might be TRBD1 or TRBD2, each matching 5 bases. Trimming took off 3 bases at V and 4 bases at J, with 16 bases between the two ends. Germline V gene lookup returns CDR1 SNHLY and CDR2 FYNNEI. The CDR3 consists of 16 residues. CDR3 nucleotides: TGTGCCAGCAGTGATGGGGGATACCCCACGAAAAACATTCAGTACTTC. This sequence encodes CASSDGGYPTKNIQYF.

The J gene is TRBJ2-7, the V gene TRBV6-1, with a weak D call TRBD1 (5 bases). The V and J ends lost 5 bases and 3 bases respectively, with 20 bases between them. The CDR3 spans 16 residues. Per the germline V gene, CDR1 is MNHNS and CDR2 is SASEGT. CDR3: CASSSGVQGSNYEQYF. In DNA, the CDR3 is TGTGCCAGCAGTTCGGGTGTCCAGGGTAGTAACTACGAGCAGTACTTC.

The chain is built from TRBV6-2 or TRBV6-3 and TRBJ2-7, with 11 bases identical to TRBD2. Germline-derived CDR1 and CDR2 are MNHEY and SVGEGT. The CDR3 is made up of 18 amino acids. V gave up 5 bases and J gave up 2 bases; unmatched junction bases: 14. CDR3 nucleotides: TGTGCCAGCAGTCCCGGGGGGACTAGCGGCTTGATCACCTACGAGCAGTACTTC. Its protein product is CASSPGGTSGLITYEQYF.

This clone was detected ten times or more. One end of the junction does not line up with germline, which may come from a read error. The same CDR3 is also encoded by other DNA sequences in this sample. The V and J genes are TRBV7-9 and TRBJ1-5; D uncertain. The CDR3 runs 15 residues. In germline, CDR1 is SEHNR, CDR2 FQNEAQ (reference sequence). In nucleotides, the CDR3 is TGTGCCAGCAGCTTAGGGGATACGGGCAATCAGCCCCAGCATTTC. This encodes CASSLGDTGNQPQHF. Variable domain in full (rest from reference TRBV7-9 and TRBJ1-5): DTGVSQNPRHKITKRGQNVTFRCDPISEHNRLYWYRQTLGQGPEFLTYFQNEAQLEKSRLLSDRFSAERPKGSFSTLEIQRTEQGDSAMYLCASSLGDTGNQPQHFGDGTRLSIL.

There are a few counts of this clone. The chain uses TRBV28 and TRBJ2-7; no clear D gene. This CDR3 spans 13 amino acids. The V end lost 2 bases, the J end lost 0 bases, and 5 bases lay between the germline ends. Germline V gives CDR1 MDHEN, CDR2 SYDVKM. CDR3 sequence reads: CASSLLGSYEQYF. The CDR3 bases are TGTGCCAGCAGTTTACTCGGCTCCTACGAGCAGTACTTC.

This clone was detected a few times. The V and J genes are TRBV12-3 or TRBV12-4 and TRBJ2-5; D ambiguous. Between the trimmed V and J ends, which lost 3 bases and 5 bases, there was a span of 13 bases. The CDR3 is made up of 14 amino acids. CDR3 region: CASSFQAMRETQYF. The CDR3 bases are TGTGCCAGCAGTTTTCAAGCCATGCGGGAGACCCAGTACTTC.

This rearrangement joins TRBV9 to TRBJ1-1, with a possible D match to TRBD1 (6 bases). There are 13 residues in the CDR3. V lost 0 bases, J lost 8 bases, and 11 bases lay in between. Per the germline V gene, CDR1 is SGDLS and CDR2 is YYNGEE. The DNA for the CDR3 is TGTGCCAGCAGCGTAGACAGGGCGGGGGAAGCTTTCTTT. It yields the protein CASSVDRAGEAFF.

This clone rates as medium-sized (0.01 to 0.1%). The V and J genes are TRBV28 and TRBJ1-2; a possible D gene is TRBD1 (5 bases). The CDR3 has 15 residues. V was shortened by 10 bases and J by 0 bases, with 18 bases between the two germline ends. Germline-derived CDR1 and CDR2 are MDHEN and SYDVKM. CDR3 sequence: CATRGTGGANYGYTF. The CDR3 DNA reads TGTGCCACCCGGGGAACAGGAGGGGCTAACTATGGCTACACCTTC.

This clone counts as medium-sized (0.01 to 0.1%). This chain's CDR3 is CASSPSDARQFF. The CDR3 nucleotides are TGTGCCAGCTCACCATCTGATGCGCGGCAGTTCTTC. The J gene is TRBJ2-1, the V gene TRBV18; D is undetermined. The germline CDR1 and CDR2 sequences are KGHSH and LQKENI. Trimming shortened V by 2 bases and J by 12 bases, and 11 bases separated the two germline ends. The CDR3 extends over 12 amino acids.

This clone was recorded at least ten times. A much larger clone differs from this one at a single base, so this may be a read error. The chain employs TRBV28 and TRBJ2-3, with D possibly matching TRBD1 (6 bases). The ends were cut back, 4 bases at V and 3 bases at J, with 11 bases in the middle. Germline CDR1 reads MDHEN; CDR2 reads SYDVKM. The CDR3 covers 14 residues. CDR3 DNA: TGTGCCAGCAGTTCAGGCAGGGGAACAGATACGCAGTATTTT. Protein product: CASSSGRGTDTQYF.